This T cell receptor (beta chain) comes out of a study of OX40 agonist ivuxolimab in advanced cancers. Repertoires were generated with immunoSEQ multiplex PCR, while TCRdb's copy carries only in-frame clones and drops some. The sample contains tens of thousands of clones, 80% of which appear only once. Between the trimmed V and J ends, which lost 6 bases and 6 bases, there was a span of 16 bases. The CDR3 length is 13 residues. CDR1 is SQVTM, CDR2 ANQGSEA, per germline. V and J are TRBV29-1 and TRBJ2-3, with D perhaps assigned TRBD1 or TRBD2 (5 bases each). The sample was CD4+ or CD8+ T cells sorted from blood, taken in a trial of the OX40 agonist ivuxolimab. The source of this sequence is an adult with an advanced solid tumor such as melanoma, head and neck, liver or kidney cancer. The CDR3 protein is CSVDRDPADTQYF. The CDR3 DNA sequence: TGCAGCGTAGACCGGGACCCGGCGGATACGCAGTATTTT.